This entry lists 12 T cell receptor beta chains sequenced from one sample in a study of T-cell memory formation after mild COVID-19. TCRdb recomputed calls from the 5' RACE reads with MiXCR, one row per CDR3 protein. The sample lists around 510,000 distinct CDR3 sequences; 20% to 25% were seen once. Input material: PBMCs or a T cell subset sorted from them (not recorded which). These receptors all come from an adult woman who had mild COVID-19 (a few samples of this study predate the infection). Cell type and time point are not known.

This clonotype has only a few counts. The chain employs TRBV7-2 and TRBJ1-2; D is unclear. CDR3 size: 12 residues. Germline loops: CDR1 SGHTA, CDR2 FQGNSA. V lost 0 bases and J 4 bases, leaving 3 bases between the germline ends. The CDR3: CASSLARYGYTF. The CDR3 DNA follows: TGTGCCAGCAGCTTAGCCCGCTATGGCTACACCTTC.

This clonotype was seen repeatedly, ten times or more. The J gene is TRBJ1-4, the V gene TRBV30; 8 bases match TRBD1. This CDR3 is built from 13 residues. Per germline, CDR1 GTSNPN and CDR2 SVGIG (reference sequence). The trim removed 6 bases at V and 7 bases at J, leaving 7 bases unmatched. DNA of the CDR3: TGTGCCTGTTGGGACAGGTCAGGTGAAAAACTGTTTTTT. This gives the protein CACWDRSGEKLFF. The whole variable domain, remainder taken from reference TRBV30 and TRBJ1-4, is SQTIHQWPATLVQPVGSPLSLECTVEGTSNPNLYWYRQAAGRGLQLLFYSVGIGQISSEVPQNLSASRPQDRQFILSSKKLLLSDSGFYLCACWDRSGEKLFFGSGTQLSVL.

The V call is TRBV14, the J call TRBJ2-7; 8 positions match TRBD1. This CDR3 comprises 15 residues. Germline V gene lookup returns CDR1 SGHDN and CDR2 FVKESK. The V gene end was trimmed by 5 bases and the J gene end by 0 bases; junction bases not matched to a gene: 6. For the CDR3, the DNA is TGTGCCAGCAGCTTGATGACAGGGGTCTCCTACGAGCAGTACTTC. This gives the protein CASSLMTGVSYEQYF.

CDR3 DNA sequence: TGCAGCGTTGATAGCCTTGGACAGGGGAACACCTTC. Protein: CSVDSLGQGNTF. The J gene is TRBJ1-2, the V gene TRBV29-1; 9 bases line up with TRBD1. J gave up 12 bases and V 3 bases, and 8 bases lay outside the gene matches. The CDR3 sequence is 12 residues long. CDR1 SQVTM and CDR2 ANQGSEA come from the germline V gene.

The table lists this clonotype with a few counts. The chain employs TRBV7-9 and TRBJ2-5; perhaps TRBD1 as D (6 bases). The CDR3 sequence is 15 residues long. Trimming stripped 5 bases from V and 2 bases from J, with 15 bases between. CDR1 and CDR2 from the germline V gene are SEHNR and FQNEAQ (reference sequence). This CDR3 is CASSTRQEIQETQYF. The CDR3 DNA is TGTGCCAGCAGCACCAGACAGGAGATACAAGAGACCCAGTACTTC. The full variable domain, completed using reference TRBV7-9 and TRBJ2-5, is DTGVSQNPRHKITKRGQNVTFRCDPISEHNRLYWYRQTLGQGPEFLTYFQNEAQLEKSRLLSDRFSAERPKGSFSTLEIQRTEQGDSAMYLCASSTRQEIQETQYFGPGTRLLVL.

The chain couples TRBV3-1 to TRBJ1-1; no clear D. CDR1 is LGHDT and CDR2 is YNNKEL in the germline V gene (reference sequence). The CDR3 is made up of 15 amino acids. V dropped 1 base and J dropped 0 bases, with 9 bases sitting between them. The CDR3 spells CASSQVGYLNTEAFF. CDR3 in DNA: TGTGCCAGCAGCCAAGTAGGCTACCTGAACACTGAAGCTTTCTTT.

The chain combines TRBV20-1 with TRBJ2-7; 9 bases are a match to TRBD2. Germline V CDR1 and CDR2: DFQATT, SNEGSKA (reference sequence). This CDR3 is 16 amino acids long. J gave up 4 bases and V 1 base, and 11 bases lay outside the gene matches. CDR3 in amino acids: CSARAPIAGADYEQYF. The CDR3 coding sequence is TGCAGTGCTAGAGCCCCTATAGCGGGAGCAGATTACGAGCAGTACTTC.

This chain uses TRBV21-1 with TRBJ2-3; the D segment call TRBD1 is taken from the table without a DNA check. TRBV21-1 is a pseudogene. The CDR3 contains 14 residues. The CDR3 DNA sequence: TGTGCCAGCAGCCTACAGGTTTGGGCAGATACGCAGTATTTT. Protein product: CASSLQVWADTQYF.

This clonotype was seen only a few times. V is TRBV5-5 and J is TRBJ1-1; D remains ambiguous. The CDR3 has 13 amino acids. The germline V gene encodes CDR1 SGHKS and CDR2 YYEKEE (reference sequence). Trimming removed 3 bases at V and 5 bases at J, with 11 bases between. CDR3 sequence reads: CASSSIRDTEAFF. The CDR3 region has the DNA TGTGCCAGCAGCTCCATTAGGGATACTGAAGCTTTCTTT. The full variable domain, rest sourced from reference TRBV5-5 and TRBJ1-1, is DAGVTQSPTHLIKTRGQQVTLRCSPISGHKSVSWYQQVLGQGPQFIFQYYEKEERGRGNFPDRFSARQFPNYSSELNVNALLLGDSALYLCASSSIRDTEAFFGQGTRLTVV.

There are a few counts of this clonotype. One junction end does not reproduce the germline sequence, and a read error may be involved. V gene TRBV7-7 combines with J gene TRBJ2-2; D is undetermined. Germline CDR1 is SSHAT and CDR2 is FNYEAQ (reference sequence). The CDR3 contains 14 residues. CDR3 DNA sequence: TGTGCTAGCAGCTTCGACCAGAACACCGGGGAGCTGTTTTTT. The encoded protein is CASSFDQNTGELFF.

V gene TRBV7-8 combines with J gene TRBJ2-2, with 7 bases matching TRBD2. Germline V lookup: CDR1 SGHVS, CDR2 FQNEAQ. CDR3 length: 17 amino acids. Losses at the gene ends were 2 bases for V and 4 bases for J; bases not matched to a gene: 10. CDR3 sequence: CASSLYGGGRVTGELFF. As DNA, the CDR3 is TGTGCCAGCAGCTTATATGGGGGGGGACGGGTCACCGGGGAGCTGTTTTTT.

This clonotype was counted a few times. The rearrangement links TRBV12-3 or TRBV12-4 to TRBJ1-1; 9 nucleotides match TRBD1. The J segment lost 5 bases and the V segment lost 8 bases, leaving 6 bases of the junction unmatched. The CDR3 is made up of 13 amino acids. The CDR3 spells CASHRGPGTEAFF. The DNA of the CDR3 is TGTGCCAGCCACAGGGGGCCGGGTACTGAAGCTTTCTTT.